This T cell receptor (beta chain) was sequenced during a study of T cells after yellow fever vaccination. General study results and limits: One caveat is that FACS-sorted repertoires could contain abundant clonotypes contaminating from the bulk population. Booster sampling recovered most clones from primary vaccination (nearly 98% CD4, approximately 90% CD8).

CDR1 is MNHEY and CDR2 is SMNVEV in the germline V gene (reference sequence). V shed 2 bases, J shed 5 bases, and the junction held 5 bases outside the gene matches. The CDR3 covers 14 residues. This clonotype has ten or more counts. Its antigen is undetermined. A process of 5'RACE template switching, which added a universal primer site and UMIs, was used to make TCR cDNA. TCRdb called the 5' RACE reads again in MiXCR, with one record for every CDR3 protein. The profile shows some 400,000 distinct CDR3 sequences, about 6.2% of them singletons. The source material was PBMCs, sampled 5 days after the yellow fever booster vaccination. The chain joins TRBV27 to TRBJ2-5; 7 positions agree with TRBD1. The TCR originated in a man aged 25 to 40 who received the YFV17D yellow fever vaccine. The CDR3 sequence is CASSLEGAMETQYF. The CDR3 DNA reads as TGTGCCAGCAGTTTAGAGGGGGCTATGGAGACCCAGTACTTC.